The T cell receptor (beta chain) described here comes from a study of early T cells in non-severe SARS-CoV-2 infection. Study in general: Sequencing input comprised bulk RNA from unsorted whole blood; chain pairing was not available.

The CDR3 is 15 residues long. Germline V gives CDR1 SSHAT, CDR2 FNYEAQ (reference sequence). The V and J ends lost 1 base and 2 bases respectively, with 9 bases between them. This clonotype occurred many times. Its matching antigen is unknown. Regarding the study as a whole: VDJdb-based matching was biased toward anti-spike CD8 responses and missed private and CD4 specificities.

The library protocol tagged individual cDNA molecules with unique molecular identifiers. TCRdb fed the 5' RACE reads into MiXCR, producing one record per CDR3 protein. The repertoire has tens of thousands of distinct CDR3 sequences, about 16% of them found once; the top ten carry approximately 6%. Input material: whole blood. The origin of this receptor is an adult who was a healthcare worker with PCR-confirmed SARS-CoV-2 infection or an uninfected control (not recorded which). V usage is TRBV7-7 and J usage is TRBJ2-1; D call uncertain. Here the CDR3 reads CASSLDTHPYNEQFF. The DNA for the CDR3 is TGTGCCAGCAGCTTAGACACCCACCCCTACAATGAGCAGTTCTTC.